The clone carrying this TCR beta chain was picked up one time. Its antigen is not known. This specimen belongs to a study of OX40 agonist ivuxolimab in advanced cancers. Study at large: The dose-escalation group included hepatocellular carcinoma, melanoma, renal cell carcinoma and head and neck cancer. Findings and limits, study-wide: It was also the case that some nonresponders had low normalized T-cell clonal expansion.

Data came from immunoSEQ multiplex PCR; TCRdb stores just in-frame clones and leaves some out. Of some 54,000 clones in the sample, about 88% are singletons; the top ten hold 14% to 15%. The sample was CD4+ or CD8+ T cells sorted from blood, taken in a trial of the OX40 agonist ivuxolimab. The clonotype originates from an adult with an advanced solid tumor such as melanoma, head and neck, liver or kidney cancer.

In nucleotides, the CDR3 is TGTGCCAGCACTCCGAACGGCGGGGACAATGAGCAGTTCTTC. Its protein product is CASTPNGGDNEQFF. This sequence joins TRBV5-6 and TRBJ2-1; D might be TRBD2 (6 bases). CDR1 is SGHDT, CDR2 YYEEEE, per germline. V was shortened by 6 bases and J by 5 bases, with 15 bases between the two germline ends. The CDR3 is made up of 14 amino acids. Full variable domain (missing parts from reference TRBV5-6 and TRBJ2-1): DAGVTQSPTHLIKTRGQQVTLRCSPKSGHDTVSWYQQALGQGPQFIFQYYEEEERQRGNFPDRFSGHQFPNYSSELNVNALLLGDSALYLCASTPNGGDNEQFFGPGTRLTVL.